The sequence of this T cell receptor beta chain was determined in a study of cytomegalovirus exposure and HLA in healthy donors. Trimming took 0 bases from V and 6 from J, leaving 8 bases between them. From germline, CDR1 is SGHTA and CDR2 FQGTGA. The CDR3 totals 14 residues. The PCR ran on 60 Vbeta and 13 Jbeta primers. TCRdb keeps only in-frame clones here, not all; method: immunoSEQ multiplex PCR. The sample shows 100,000 or so clones, 70% to 80% of them seen only once. Study-wide results and limits: High sensitivity and specificity were reportedly achieved when the classifier diagnosed cytomegalovirus status. The study put 160 or so TCR beta chains on its list as cytomegalovirus-associated. CMV serostatus alone was available as immune exposure information.

On this clone: Its antigen is unidentified.

The gene calls are TRBV7-3 and TRBJ2-2; D is undetermined. The receptor was derived from a woman aged 18-29 years in good health and CMV-seropositive. The sequencing input was PBMCs. The CDR3 coding sequence is TGTGCCAGCAGCTTAACAAGCGTTCCCGGGGAGCTGTTTTTT. This codes for CASSLTSVPGELFF.